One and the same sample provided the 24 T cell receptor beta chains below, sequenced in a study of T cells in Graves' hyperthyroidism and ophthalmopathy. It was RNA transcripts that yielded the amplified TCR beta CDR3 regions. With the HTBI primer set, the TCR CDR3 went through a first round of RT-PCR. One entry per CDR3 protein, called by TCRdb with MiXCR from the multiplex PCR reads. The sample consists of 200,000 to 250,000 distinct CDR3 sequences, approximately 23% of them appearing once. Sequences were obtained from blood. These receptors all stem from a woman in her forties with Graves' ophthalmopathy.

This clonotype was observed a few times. In DNA form, the CDR3 reads TGTGCCAGCAGCTTAGCGACTAGCGGGATATACGGGAGGCCCCGTTCGGAAAACGAGCAGTACTTC. This codes for CASSLATSGIYGRPRSENEQYF. This chain uses TRBV7-4 with TRBJ2-7; 11 nucleotides line up with TRBD2. This CDR3 region has 22 residues. CDR1 is SGHVT and CDR2 is SQSDAQ in the germline V gene. V lost 0 bases, J lost 5 bases, and 24 bases stayed unmatched. Full variable domain (outside the CDR3, taken from reference TRBV7-4 and TRBJ2-7): GAGVSQSPRYKVAKRGRDVALRCDSISGHVTLYWYRQTLGQGSEVLTYSQSDAQRDKSGRPSGRFSAERPERSVSTLKIQRTEQGDSAVYLCASSLATSGIYGRPRSENEQYFGPGTRLTVT.

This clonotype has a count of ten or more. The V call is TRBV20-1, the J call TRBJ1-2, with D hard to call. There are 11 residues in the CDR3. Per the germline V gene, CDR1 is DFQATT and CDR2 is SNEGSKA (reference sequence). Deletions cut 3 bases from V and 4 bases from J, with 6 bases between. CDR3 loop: CSASSLYGYTF. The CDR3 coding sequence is TGCAGTGCTAGTTCTCTCTATGGCTACACCTTC.

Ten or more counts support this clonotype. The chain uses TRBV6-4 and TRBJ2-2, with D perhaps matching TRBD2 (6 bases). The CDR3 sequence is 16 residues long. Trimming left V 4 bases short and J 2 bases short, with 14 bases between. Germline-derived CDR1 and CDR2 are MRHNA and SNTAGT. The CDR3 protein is CASSGTGLTNTGELFF. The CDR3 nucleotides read TGTGCCAGCAGTGGAACGGGACTCACAAACACCGGGGAGCTGTTTTTT.

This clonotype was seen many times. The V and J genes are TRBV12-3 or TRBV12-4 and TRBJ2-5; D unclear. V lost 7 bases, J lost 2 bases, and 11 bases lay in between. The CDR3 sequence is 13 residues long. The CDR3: CASTRDTQETQYF. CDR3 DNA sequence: TGTGCCAGCACCAGAGACACGCAAGAGACCCAGTACTTC.

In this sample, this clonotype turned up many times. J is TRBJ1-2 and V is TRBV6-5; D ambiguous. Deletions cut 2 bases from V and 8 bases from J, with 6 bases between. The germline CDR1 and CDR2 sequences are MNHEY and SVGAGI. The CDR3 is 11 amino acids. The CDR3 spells CASSYVGGYTF. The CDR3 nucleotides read TGTGCCAGCAGTTACGTGGGGGGCTACACCTTC.

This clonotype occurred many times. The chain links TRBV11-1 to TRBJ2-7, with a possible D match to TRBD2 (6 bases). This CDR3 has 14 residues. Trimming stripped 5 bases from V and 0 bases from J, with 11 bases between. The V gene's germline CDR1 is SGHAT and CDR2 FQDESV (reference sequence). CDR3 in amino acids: CASSPSGPSYEQYF. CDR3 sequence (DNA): TGTGCCAGCAGCCCAAGCGGGCCCTCCTACGAGCAGTACTTC.

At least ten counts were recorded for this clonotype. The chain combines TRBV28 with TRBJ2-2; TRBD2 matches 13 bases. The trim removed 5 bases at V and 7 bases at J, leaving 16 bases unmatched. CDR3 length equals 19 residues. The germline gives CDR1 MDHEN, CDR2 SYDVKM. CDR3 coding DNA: TGTGCCAGCAGTCCTCCGGGACTAGCGGGAAGTACGAACCTCGGGGAGCTGTTTTTT. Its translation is CASSPPGLAGSTNLGELFF. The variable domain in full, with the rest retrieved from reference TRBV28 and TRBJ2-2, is DVKVTQSSRYLVKRTGEKVFLECVQDMDHENMFWYRQDPGLGLRLIYFSYDVKMKEKGDIPEGYSVSREKKERFSLILESASTNQTSMYLCASSPPGLAGSTNLGELFFGEGSRLTVL.

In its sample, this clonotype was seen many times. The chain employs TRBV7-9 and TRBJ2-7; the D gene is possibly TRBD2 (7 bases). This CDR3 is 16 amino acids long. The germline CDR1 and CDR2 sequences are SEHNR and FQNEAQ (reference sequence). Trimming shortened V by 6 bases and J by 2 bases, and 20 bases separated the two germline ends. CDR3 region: CASSQGGGIATYEQYF. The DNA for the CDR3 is TGTGCCAGCAGTCAAGGGGGAGGGATAGCAACCTACGAGCAGTACTTC.

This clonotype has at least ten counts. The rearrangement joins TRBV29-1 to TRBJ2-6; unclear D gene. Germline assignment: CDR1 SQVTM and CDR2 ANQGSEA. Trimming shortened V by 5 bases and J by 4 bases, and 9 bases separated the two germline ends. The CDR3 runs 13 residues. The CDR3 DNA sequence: TGCAGCGTTTTTGTTTCCGGGGCCAACGTCCTGACTTTC. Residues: CSVFVSGANVLTF.

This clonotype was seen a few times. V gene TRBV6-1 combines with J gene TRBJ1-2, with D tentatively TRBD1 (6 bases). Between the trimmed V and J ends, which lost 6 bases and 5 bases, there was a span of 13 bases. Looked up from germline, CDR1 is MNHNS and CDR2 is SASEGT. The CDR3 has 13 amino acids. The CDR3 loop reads CASSREQGYGYTF. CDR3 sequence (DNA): TGTGCCAGCAGCAGAGAACAGGGTTATGGCTACACCTTC.

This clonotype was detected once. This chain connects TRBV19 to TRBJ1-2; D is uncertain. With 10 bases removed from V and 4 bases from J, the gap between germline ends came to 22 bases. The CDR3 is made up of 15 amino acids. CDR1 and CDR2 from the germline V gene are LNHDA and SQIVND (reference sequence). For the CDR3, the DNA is TGTGCCACCTCAGCAACGGACTATCCCGGCTATGGCTACACCTTC. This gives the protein CATSATDYPGYGYTF.

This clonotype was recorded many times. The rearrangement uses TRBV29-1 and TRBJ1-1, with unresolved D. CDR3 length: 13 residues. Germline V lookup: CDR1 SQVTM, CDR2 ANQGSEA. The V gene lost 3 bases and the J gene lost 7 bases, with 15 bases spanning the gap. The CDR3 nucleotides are TGCAGCGTTGAGGGTCAAGGGTATGGTGAAGCTTTCTTT. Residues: CSVEGQGYGEAFF.

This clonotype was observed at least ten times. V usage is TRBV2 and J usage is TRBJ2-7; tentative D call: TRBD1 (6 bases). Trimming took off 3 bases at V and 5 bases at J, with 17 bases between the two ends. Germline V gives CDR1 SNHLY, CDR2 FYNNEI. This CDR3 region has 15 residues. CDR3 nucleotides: TGTGCCAGCAGTGACCCAGGGGATAGAGTCCACGAGCAGTACTTC. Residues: CASSDPGDRVHEQYF.

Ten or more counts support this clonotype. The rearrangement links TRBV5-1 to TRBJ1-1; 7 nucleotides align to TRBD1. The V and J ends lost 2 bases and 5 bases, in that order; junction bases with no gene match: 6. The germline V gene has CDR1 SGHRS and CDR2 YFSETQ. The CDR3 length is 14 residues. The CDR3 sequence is CASSLGTDRTEAFF. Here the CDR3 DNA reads TGCGCCAGCAGCTTAGGGACAGATCGGACTGAAGCTTTCTTT. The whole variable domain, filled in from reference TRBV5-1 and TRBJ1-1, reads KAGVTQTPRYLIKTRGQQVTLSCSPISGHRSVSWYQQTPGQGLQFLFEYFSETQRNKGNFPGRFSGRQFSNSRSEMNVSTLELGDSALYLCASSLGTDRTEAFFGQGTRLTVV.

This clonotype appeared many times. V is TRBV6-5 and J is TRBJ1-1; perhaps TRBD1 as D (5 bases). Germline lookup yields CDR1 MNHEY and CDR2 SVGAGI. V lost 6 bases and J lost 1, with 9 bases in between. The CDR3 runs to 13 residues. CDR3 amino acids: CASRPTGNTEAFF. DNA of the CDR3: TGTGCCAGCAGGCCTACAGGGAACACTGAAGCTTTCTTT.

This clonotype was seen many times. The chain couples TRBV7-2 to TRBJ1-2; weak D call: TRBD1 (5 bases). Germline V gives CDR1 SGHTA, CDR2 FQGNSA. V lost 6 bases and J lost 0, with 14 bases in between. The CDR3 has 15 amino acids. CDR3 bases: TGTGCCAGCAGTCGAACCAGGGAGGCTAACTATGGCTACACCTTC. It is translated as CASSRTREANYGYTF.

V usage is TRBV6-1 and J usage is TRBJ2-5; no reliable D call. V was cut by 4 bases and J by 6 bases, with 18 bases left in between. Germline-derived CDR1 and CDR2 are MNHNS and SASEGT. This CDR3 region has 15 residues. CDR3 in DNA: TGTGCCAGCAGTGTGGGCCACTCCGGGTCCAAGACCCAGTACTTC. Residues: CASSVGHSGSKTQYF.

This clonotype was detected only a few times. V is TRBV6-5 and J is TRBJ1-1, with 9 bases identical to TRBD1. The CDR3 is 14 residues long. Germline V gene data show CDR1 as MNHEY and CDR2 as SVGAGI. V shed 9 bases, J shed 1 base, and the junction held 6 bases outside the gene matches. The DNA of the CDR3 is TGTGCCAGAGTTCGGGACAGGGCGAACACTGAAGCTTTCTTT. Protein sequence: CARVRDRANTEAFF.

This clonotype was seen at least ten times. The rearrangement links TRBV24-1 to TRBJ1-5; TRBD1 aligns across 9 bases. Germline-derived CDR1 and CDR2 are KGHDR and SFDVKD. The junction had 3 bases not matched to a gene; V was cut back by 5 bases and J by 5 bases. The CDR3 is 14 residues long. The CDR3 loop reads CATSGQGGDQPQHF. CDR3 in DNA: TGTGCCACCAGTGGACAGGGGGGGGATCAGCCCCAGCATTTT.

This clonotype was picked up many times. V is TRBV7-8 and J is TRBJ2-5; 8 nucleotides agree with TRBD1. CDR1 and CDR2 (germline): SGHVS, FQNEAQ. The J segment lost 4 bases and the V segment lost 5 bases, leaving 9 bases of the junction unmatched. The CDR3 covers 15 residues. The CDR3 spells CASSPGQGQGETQYF. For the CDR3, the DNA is TGTGCCAGCAGCCCCGGACAGGGTCAGGGAGAGACCCAGTACTTC.

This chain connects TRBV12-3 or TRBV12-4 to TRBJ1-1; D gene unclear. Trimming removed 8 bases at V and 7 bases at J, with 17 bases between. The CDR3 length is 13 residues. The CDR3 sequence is CASLTRARIEAFF. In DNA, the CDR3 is TGTGCCAGCCTCACTAGGGCTCGTATTGAAGCTTTCTTT.

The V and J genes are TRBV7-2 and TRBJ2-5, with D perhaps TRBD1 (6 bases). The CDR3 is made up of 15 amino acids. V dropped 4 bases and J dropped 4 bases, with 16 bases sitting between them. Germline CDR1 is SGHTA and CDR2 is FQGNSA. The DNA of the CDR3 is TGTGCCAGCAGCTCGACAGGATTGAGGAGAGAGACCCAGTACTTC. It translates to CASSSTGLRRETQYF.

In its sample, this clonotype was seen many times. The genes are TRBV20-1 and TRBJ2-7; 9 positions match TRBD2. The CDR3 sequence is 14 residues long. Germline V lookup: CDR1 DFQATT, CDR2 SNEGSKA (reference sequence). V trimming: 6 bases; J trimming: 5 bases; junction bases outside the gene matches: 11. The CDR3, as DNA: TGCAGTGCGGACGAAGCGGGAGGCGGCGACGAGCAGTACTTC. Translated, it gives CSADEAGGGDEQYF.

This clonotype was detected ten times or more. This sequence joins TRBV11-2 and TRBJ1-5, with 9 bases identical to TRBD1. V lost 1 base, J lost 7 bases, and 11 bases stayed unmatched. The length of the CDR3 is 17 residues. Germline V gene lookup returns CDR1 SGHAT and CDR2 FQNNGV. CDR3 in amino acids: CASSLVCRQGVGQPQHF. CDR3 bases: TGTGCCAGCAGCTTAGTCTGCCGACAGGGGGTGGGGCAGCCCCAGCATTTT.